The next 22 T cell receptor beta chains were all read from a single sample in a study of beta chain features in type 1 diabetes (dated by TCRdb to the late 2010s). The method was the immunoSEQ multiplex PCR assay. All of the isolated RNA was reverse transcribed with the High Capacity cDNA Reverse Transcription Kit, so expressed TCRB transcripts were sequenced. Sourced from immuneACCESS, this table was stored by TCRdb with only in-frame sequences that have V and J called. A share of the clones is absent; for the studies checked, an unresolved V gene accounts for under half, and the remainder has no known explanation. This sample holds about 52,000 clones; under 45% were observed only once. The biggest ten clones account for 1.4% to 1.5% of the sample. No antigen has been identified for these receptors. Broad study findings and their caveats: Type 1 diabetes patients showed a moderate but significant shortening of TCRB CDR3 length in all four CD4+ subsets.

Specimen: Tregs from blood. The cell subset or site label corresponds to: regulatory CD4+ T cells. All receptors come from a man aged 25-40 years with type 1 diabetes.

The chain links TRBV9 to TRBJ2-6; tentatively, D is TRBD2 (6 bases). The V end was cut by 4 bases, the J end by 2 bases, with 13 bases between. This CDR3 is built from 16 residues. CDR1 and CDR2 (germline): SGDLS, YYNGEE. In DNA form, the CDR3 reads TGTGCCAGCAGCCCCCAGACGGGGGCTGGGGCCAACGTCCTGACTTTC. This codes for CASSPQTGAGANVLTF.

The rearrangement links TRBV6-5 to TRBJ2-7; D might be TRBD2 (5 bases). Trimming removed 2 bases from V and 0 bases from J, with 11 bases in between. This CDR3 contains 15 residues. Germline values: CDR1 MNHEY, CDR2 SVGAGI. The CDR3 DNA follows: TGTGCCAGCAGTTACAAGGCAGCGGCCTCCTACGAGCAGTACTTC. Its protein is CASSYKAAASYEQYF.

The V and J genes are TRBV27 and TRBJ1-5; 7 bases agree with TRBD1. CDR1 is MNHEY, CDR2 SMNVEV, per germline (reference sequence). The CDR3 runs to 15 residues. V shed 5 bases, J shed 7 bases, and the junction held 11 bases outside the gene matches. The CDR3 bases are TGTGCCAGCAGTCCTATCTGGGACAGCGACCAGCCCCAGCATTTT. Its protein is CASSPIWDSDQPQHF.

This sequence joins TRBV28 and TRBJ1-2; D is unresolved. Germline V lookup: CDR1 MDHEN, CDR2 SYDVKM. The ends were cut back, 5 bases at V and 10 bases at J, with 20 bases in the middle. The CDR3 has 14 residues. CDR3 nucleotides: TGTGCCAGCAGTGTCGGGGAGAGCCTCGTTCCCTACACCTTC. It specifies CASSVGESLVPYTF.

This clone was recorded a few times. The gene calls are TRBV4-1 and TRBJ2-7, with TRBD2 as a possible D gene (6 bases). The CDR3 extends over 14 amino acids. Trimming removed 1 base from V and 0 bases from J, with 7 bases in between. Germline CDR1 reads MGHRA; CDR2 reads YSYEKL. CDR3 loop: CASSQAGDSYEQYF. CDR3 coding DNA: TGCGCCAGCAGCCAAGCGGGAGACTCCTACGAGCAGTACTTC.

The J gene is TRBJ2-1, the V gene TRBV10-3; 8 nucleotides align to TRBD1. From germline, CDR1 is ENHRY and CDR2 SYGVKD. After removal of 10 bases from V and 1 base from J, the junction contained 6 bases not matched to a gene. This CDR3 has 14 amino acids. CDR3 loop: CATSGTGSYNEQFF. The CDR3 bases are TGTGCCACCTCCGGGACAGGATCCTACAATGAGCAGTTCTTC.

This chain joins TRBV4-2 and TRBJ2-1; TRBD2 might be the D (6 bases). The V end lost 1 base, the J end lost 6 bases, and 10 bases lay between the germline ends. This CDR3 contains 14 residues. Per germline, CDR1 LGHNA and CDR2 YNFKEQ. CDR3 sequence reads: CASSQAGGFNEQFF. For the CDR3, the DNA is TGTGCCAGCAGCCAAGCCGGAGGGTTCAATGAGCAGTTCTTC.

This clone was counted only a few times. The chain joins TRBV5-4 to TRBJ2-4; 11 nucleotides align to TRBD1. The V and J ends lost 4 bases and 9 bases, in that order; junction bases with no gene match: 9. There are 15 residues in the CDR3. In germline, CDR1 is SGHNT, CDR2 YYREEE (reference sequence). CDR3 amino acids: CASSRTGQGVSIQYF. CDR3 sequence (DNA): TGTGCCAGCAGCCGGACGGGACAGGGGGTGTCCATTCAGTACTTC.

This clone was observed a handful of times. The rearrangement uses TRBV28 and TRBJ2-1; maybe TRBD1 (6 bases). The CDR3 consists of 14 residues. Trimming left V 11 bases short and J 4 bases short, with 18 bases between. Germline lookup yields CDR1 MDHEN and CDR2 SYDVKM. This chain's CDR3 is CASSSGVGYNEQFF. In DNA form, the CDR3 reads TGTGCCTCGAGCTCAGGGGTCGGGTACAATGAGCAGTTCTTC.

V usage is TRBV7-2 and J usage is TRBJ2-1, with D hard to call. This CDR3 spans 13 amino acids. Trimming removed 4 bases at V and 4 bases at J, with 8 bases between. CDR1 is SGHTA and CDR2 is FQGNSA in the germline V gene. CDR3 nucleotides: TGTGCCAGCAGCTCTCAGGTTTACAATGAGCAGTTCTTC. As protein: CASSSQVYNEQFF. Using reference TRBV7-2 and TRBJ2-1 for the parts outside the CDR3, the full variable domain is GAGVSQSPSNKVTEKGKDVELRCDPISGHTALYWYRQSLGQGLEFLIYFQGNSAPDKSGLPSDRFSAERTGGSVSTLTIQRTQQEDSAVYLCASSSQVYNEQFFGPGTRLTVL.

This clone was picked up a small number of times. The CDR3 nucleotides read TGTGCCAGCAGCGGAGGCACACACGCTGAAGCTTTCTTT. Protein product: CASSGGTHAEAFF. This chain links TRBV7-2 with TRBJ1-1; D is unresolved. Germline-derived CDR1 and CDR2 are SGHTA and FQGNSA. V shed 5 bases and J shed 6 bases, with 13 bases lying between them. The CDR3 is made up of 13 amino acids.

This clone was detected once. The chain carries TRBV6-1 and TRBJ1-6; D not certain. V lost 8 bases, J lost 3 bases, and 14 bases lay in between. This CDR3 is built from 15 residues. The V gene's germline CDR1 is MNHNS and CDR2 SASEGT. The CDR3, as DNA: TGTGCCAGCTGGAAATCAGACAACTATAATTCACCCCTCCACTTT. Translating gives CASWKSDNYNSPLHF.

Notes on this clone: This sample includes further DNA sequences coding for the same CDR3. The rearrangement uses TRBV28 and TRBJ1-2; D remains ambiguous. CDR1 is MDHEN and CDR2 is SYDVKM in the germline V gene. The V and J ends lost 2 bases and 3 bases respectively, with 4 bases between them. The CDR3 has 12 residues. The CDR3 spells CASSLRDYGYTF. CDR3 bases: TGTGCCAGCAGTTTACGAGACTATGGCTACACCTTC.

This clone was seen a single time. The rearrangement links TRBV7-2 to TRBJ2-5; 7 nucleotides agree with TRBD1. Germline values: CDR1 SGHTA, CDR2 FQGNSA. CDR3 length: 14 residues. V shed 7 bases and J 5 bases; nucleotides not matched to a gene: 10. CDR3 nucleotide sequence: TGTGCCAGCACCGCCCAACAGGGGCCGGAGACCCAGTACTTC. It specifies CASTAQQGPETQYF.

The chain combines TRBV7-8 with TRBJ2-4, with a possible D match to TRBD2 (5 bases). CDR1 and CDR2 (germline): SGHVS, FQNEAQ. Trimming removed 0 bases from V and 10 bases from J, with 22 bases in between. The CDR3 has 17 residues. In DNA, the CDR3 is TGTGCCAGCAGCTTAGCCCCAGGTCAGCGGAGGTCGGGGATTCAGTACTTC. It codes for CASSLAPGQRRSGIQYF.

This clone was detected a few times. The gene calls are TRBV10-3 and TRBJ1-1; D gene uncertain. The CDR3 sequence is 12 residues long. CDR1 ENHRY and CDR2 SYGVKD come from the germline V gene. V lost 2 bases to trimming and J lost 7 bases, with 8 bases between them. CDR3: CAISEPEGEAFF. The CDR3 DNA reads TGTGCCATCAGTGAGCCGGAGGGTGAAGCTTTCTTT.

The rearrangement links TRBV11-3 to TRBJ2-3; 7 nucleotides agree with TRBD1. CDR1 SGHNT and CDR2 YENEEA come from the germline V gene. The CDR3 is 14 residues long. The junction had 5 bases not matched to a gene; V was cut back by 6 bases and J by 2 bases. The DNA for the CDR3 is TGTGCCAGCAGTCCAGGGGGAGACACAGATACGCAGTATTTT. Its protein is CASSPGGDTDTQYF.

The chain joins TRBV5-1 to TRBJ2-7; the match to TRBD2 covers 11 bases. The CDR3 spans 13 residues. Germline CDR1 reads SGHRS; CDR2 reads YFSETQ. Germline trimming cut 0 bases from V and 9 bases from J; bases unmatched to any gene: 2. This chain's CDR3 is CASSLGLAGGQYF. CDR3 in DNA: TGCGCCAGCAGCTTGGGGCTAGCGGGAGGGCAGTACTTC.

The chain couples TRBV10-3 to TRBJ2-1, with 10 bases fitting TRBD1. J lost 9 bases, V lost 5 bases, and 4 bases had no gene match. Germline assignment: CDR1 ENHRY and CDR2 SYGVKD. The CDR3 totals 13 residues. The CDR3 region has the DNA TGTGCCATCAGTAAGGGACAGGGGAGTGAGCAGTTCTTC. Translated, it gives CAISKGQGSEQFF.

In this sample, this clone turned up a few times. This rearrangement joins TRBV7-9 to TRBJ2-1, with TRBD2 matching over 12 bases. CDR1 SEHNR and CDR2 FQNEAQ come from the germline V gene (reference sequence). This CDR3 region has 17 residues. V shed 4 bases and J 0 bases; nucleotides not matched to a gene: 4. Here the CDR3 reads CASSSGLAGSSYNEQFF. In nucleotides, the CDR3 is TGTGCCAGCAGCTCTGGACTAGCGGGATCCTCCTACAATGAGCAGTTCTTC.

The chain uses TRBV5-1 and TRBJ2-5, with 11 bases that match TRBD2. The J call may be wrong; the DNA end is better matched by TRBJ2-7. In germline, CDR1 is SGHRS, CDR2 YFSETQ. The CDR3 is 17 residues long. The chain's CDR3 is CASSRRLAGGIEYEQYF. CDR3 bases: TGCGCCAGCAGCCGGCGGCTAGCGGGAGGAATAGAATACGAGCAGTACTTC.

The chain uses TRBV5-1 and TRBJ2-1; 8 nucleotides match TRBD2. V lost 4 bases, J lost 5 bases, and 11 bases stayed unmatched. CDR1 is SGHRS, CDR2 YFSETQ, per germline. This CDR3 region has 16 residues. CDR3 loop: CASSPGPSGSNNEQFF. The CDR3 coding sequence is TGCGCCAGCAGCCCGGGACCTAGCGGGTCAAACAATGAGCAGTTCTTC. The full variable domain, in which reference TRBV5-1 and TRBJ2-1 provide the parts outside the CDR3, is KAGVTQTPRYLIKTRGQQVTLSCSPISGHRSVSWYQQTPGQGLQFLFEYFSETQRNKGNFPGRFSGRQFSNSRSEMNVSTLELGDSALYLCASSPGPSGSNNEQFFGPGTRLTVL.